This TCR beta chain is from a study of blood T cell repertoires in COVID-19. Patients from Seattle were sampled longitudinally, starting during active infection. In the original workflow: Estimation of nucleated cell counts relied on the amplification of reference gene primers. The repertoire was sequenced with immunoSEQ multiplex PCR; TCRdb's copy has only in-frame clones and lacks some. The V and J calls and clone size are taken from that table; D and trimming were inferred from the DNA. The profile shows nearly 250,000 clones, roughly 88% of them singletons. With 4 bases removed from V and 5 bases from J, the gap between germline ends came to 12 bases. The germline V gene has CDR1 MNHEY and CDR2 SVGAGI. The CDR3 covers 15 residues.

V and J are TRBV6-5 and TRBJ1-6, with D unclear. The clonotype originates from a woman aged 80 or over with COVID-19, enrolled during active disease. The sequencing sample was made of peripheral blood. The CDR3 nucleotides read TGTGCCAGCAGTTCTAGGCCGGAACATAATTCACCCCTCCACTTT. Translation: CASSSRPEHNSPLHF.